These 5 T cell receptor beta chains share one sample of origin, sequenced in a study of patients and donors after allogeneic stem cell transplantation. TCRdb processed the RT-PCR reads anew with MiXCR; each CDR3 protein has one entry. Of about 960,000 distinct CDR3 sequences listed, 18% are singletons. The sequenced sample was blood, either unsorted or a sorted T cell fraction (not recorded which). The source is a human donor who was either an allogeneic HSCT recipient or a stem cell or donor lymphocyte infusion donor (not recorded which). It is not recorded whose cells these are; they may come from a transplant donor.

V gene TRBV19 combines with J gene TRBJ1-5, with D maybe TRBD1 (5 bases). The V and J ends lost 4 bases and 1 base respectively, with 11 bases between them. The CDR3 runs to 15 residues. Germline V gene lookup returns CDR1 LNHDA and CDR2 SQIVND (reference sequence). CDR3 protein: CASSKGRASNQPQHF. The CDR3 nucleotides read TGTGCCAGTAGTAAGGGCAGGGCAAGCAATCAGCCCCAGCATTTT.

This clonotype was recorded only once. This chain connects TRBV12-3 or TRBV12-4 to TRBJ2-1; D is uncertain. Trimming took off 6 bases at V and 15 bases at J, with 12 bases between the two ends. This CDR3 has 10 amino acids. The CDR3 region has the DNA TGTGCCAGCAGCTGGCACAGACGGTTCTTC. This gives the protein CASSWHRRFF.

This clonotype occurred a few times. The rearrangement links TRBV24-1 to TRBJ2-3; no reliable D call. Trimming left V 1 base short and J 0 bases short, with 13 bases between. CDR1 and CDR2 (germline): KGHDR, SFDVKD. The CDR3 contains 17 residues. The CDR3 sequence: CATSDFSSISSTDTQYF. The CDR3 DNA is TGTGCCACCAGTGATTTTAGCTCCATTTCTAGCACAGATACGCAGTATTTT.

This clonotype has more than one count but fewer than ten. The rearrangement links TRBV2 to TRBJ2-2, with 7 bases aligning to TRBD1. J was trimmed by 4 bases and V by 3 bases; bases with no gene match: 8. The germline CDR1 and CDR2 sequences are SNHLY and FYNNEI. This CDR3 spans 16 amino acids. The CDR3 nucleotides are TGTGCCAGCAGTGAGCCGACAGGGCCAGCCACCGGGGAGCTGTTTTTT. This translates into CASSEPTGPATGELFF.

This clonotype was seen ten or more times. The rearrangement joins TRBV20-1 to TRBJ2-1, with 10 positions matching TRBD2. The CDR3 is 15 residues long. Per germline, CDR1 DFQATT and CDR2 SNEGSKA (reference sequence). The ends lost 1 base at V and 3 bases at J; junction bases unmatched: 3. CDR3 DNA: TGCAGTGCTAGAGTACTAGCGGGGAGCTACAATGAGCAGTTCTTC. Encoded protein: CSARVLAGSYNEQFF.